The sequence of this T cell receptor beta chain was determined in a study of shared clonotypes between healthy human individuals. For this clone: Its antigen is still unknown.

J gave up 7 bases and V 2 bases, and 6 bases lay outside the gene matches. Germline V gene lookup returns CDR1 LNHDA and CDR2 SQIVND (reference sequence). The CDR3 spans 14 residues. The repertoire was sequenced with immunoSEQ multiplex PCR; TCRdb's copy has only in-frame clones and lacks some. The table includes some 300,000 clones, roughly 80% detected once. Findings and limits, study-wide: Across a handful of donors, naive CD4 shared roughly 5.2%, naive CD8 around 3.8%, memory CD4 about 2.5%, memory CD8 about 0.4%. Genetic and exposure-history diversity was limited by the small donor number. Rarefaction analysis demonstrated incomplete sorted-subset sequencing notwithstanding large depth.

This TCR came from a man aged 25 to 40 in good health. The V call is TRBV19, the J call TRBJ1-2; 8 positions agree with TRBD1. Sequencing used memory CD4+ T cells sorted from blood. Subset meaning: CD45RA-negative fraction. The chain's CDR3 is CASSISDRGGGYTF. CDR3 bases: TGTGCCAGTAGTATATCCGACAGGGGAGGTGGCTACACCTTC.